This T cell receptor (beta chain) was captured in a study of cytomegalovirus exposure and HLA in healthy donors. Study observations and caveats: Roughly even sequencing depth across donors was the assumption behind the presence/absence analyses. A prior analysis recorded that most TCR beta V segments were productive about 90% or about 30% of the time.

Germline V CDR1 and CDR2: SGHTA, FQGNSA. Trimming removed 9 bases from V and 3 bases from J, with 15 bases in between. This CDR3 region has 14 residues. Primers: 60 Vbeta forward and 13 Jbeta reverse. Repertoires were generated with immunoSEQ multiplex PCR, while TCRdb's copy carries only in-frame clones and drops some. The table includes 150,000 to 200,000 clones, around 76% detected once. In the case of this clone: Its antigen is as yet unknown.

The chain recombines TRBV7-2 with TRBJ1-5; perhaps TRBD1 as D (5 bases). The sequenced sample was PBMCs. This TCR came from a man aged 35 to 55 in good health and CMV-seronegative. This CDR3 is CASRLGGSNQPQHF. The CDR3 region has the DNA TGTGCCAGTAGATTGGGGGGGTCCAATCAGCCCCAGCATTTT.